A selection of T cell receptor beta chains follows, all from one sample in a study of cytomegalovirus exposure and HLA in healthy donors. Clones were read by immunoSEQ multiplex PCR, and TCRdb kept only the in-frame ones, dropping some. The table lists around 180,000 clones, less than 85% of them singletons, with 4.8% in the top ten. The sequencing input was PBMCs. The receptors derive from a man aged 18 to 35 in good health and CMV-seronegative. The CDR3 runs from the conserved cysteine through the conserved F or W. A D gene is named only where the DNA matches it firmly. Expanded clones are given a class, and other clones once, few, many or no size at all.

CDR3nt: TGTGCCAGCAGTTGGGACAGGGATCCTGGCTACACCTTC
CDR3aa: CASSWDRDPGYTF
d_gene: TRBD1
v_gene: TRBV6-1
j_gene: TRBJ1-2
abundance: .

CDR3nt: TGTGCCAGCAGCCGGGACGCGGGGGCTCAGGGCCTCGAGCAGTACTTC
CDR3aa: CASSRDAGAQGLEQYF
d_gene: .
v_gene: TRBV7-9
j_gene: TRBJ2-7
abundance: .

CDR3nt: TGCAGCGTTAGACAGTTGCCCTACGAGCAGTACTTC
CDR3aa: CSVRQLPYEQYF
d_gene: .
v_gene: TRBV29-1
j_gene: TRBJ2-7
abundance: once

CDR3nt: TGTGCCAGTAGACAGGGTCCCTACGAGCAGTACTTC
CDR3aa: CASRQGPYEQYF
d_gene: .
v_gene: TRBV19
j_gene: TRBJ2-7
abundance: .

CDR3nt: TGCGCCAGCAGCTTGGGACAGGGATCGACCGGGGAGCTGTTTTTT
CDR3aa: CASSLGQGSTGELFF
d_gene: TRBD1
v_gene: TRBV5-1
j_gene: TRBJ2-2
abundance: .

CDR3nt: TGTGCCAGCAGCCCCCGGGCCAACCCGGGAGAAAAACTGTTTTTT
CDR3aa: CASSPRANPGEKLFF
d_gene: .
v_gene: TRBV7-9
j_gene: TRBJ1-4
abundance: .

CDR3nt: TGCAGCGTAGGGACTAGCGGAGGGACGGGTGAGCAGTTCTTC
CDR3aa: CSVGTSGGTGEQFF
d_gene: TRBD2
v_gene: TRBV29-1
j_gene: TRBJ2-1
abundance: .

CDR3nt: TGTGCCAGCCTACCGGGACAGGGGAATTCACCCCTCCACTTT
CDR3aa: CASLPGQGNSPLHF
d_gene: TRBD1
v_gene: TRBV27
j_gene: TRBJ1-6
abundance: .

CDR3nt: TGTGCCAGCAGTCCAGGGGGGATGAACACTGAAGCTTTCTTT
CDR3aa: CASSPGGMNTEAFF
d_gene: TRBD1
v_gene: TRBV5-6
j_gene: TRBJ1-1
abundance: .

CDR3nt: TGTGCCAGCAGCGTCGGACTAGCGGGAGCTTCGGGGGAGCTGTTTTTT
CDR3aa: CASSVGLAGASGELFF
d_gene: TRBD2
v_gene: TRBV5-8
j_gene: TRBJ2-2
abundance: .

CDR3nt: TGCAGCGTTGCTCGCCAAGGGGTTCGCAATGAGCAGTTCTTC
CDR3aa: CSVARQGVRNEQFF
d_gene: .
v_gene: TRBV29-1
j_gene: TRBJ2-1
abundance: .

CDR3nt: TGTGCCAGCAGCCCGAGCACGGGCTATGGCTACACCTTC
CDR3aa: CASSPSTGYGYTF
d_gene: .
v_gene: TRBV9
j_gene: TRBJ1-2
abundance: few

CDR3nt: TGCGCCAGCAGCTTGGTAAGGGAGTGGACTGAAAGCACTGAAGCTTTCTTT
CDR3aa: CASSLVREWTESTEAFF
d_gene: .
v_gene: TRBV5-1
j_gene: TRBJ1-1
abundance: few

CDR3nt: TGCGCCAGCAGCTTTCTCGGGGGCGAGCAGTACTTC
CDR3aa: CASSFLGGEQYF
d_gene: .
v_gene: TRBV5-1
j_gene: TRBJ2-7
abundance: .

CDR3nt: TGTGCCAGCTCACCGCGGACAGGGGCCAGGGATGAGCAGTTCTTC
CDR3aa: CASSPRTGARDEQFF
d_gene: TRBD1
v_gene: TRBV18
j_gene: TRBJ2-1
abundance: .

CDR3nt: TGTGCCAGCAGTAGGGATCAGGGTTCGGAGATCTACGAGCAGTACTTC
CDR3aa: CASSRDQGSEIYEQYF
d_gene: .
v_gene: TRBV28
j_gene: TRBJ2-7
abundance: .

CDR3nt: TGCAGCGTTGGAGCAGGGAACTACGAGCAGTACTTC
CDR3aa: CSVGAGNYEQYF
d_gene: .
v_gene: TRBV29-1
j_gene: TRBJ2-7
abundance: .

CDR3nt: TGCGCCAGCAGCCAAGCCCGGGAGGGGGAGCTCCCCTACGAGCAGTACTTC
CDR3aa: CASSQAREGELPYEQYF
d_gene: TRBD2
v_gene: TRBV4-1
j_gene: TRBJ2-7
abundance: .

CDR3nt: TGTGCCAGCAACGCTATCCGGGACAGGAATCAGCCCCAGCATTTT
CDR3aa: CASNAIRDRNQPQHF
d_gene: TRBD1
v_gene: TRBV2
j_gene: TRBJ1-5
abundance: .

CDR3nt: TGTGCCACCAGCAACGGGGGGGGAAATCAGCCCCAGCATTTT
CDR3aa: CATSNGGGNQPQHF
d_gene: .
v_gene: TRBV15
j_gene: TRBJ1-5
abundance: .

CDR3nt: TGTGCCAGCGCCGGAGGCATAAGCTCCTATAATTCACCCCTCCACTTT
CDR3aa: CASAGGISSYNSPLHF
d_gene: .
v_gene: TRBV25-1
j_gene: TRBJ1-6
abundance: .

CDR3nt: TGCGCCAGCAGCCAAGATAAAAGGACAGTCATGAACACTGAAGCTTTCTTT
CDR3aa: CASSQDKRTVMNTEAFF
d_gene: .
v_gene: TRBV4-1
j_gene: TRBJ1-1
abundance: .

CDR3nt: TGTGCCAGCACCCTAGCGGGGGGTATAGATACGCAGTATTTT
CDR3aa: CASTLAGGIDTQYF
d_gene: TRBD2
v_gene: TRBV6-1
j_gene: TRBJ2-3
abundance: .

CDR3nt: TGTGCCAGTAGCGGGGGGCCCTTGAACACTGAAGCTTTCTTT
CDR3aa: CASSGGPLNTEAFF
d_gene: .
v_gene: TRBV19
j_gene: TRBJ1-1
abundance: .

CDR3nt: TGTGCCAGCAGCTTCTGGACTAGCGGCTCCTACAATGAGCAGTTCTTC
CDR3aa: CASSFWTSGSYNEQFF
d_gene: TRBD2
v_gene: TRBV14
j_gene: TRBJ2-1
abundance: .

CDR3nt: TGTGCCAGCAGTGAATTAGCAGGGGTTGGCTACACCTTC
CDR3aa: CASSELAGVGYTF
d_gene: .
v_gene: TRBV6-1
j_gene: TRBJ1-2
abundance: .

CDR3nt: TGTGCCAGCAGTTACTCGCAGGGACAGGAGAACACTGAAGCTTTCTTT
CDR3aa: CASSYSQGQENTEAFF
d_gene: TRBD1
v_gene: TRBV6-5
j_gene: TRBJ1-1
abundance: .

CDR3nt: TGCGCCAGCAGTCAACCCGAGGGGGACTCCTACAATGAGCAGTTCTTC
CDR3aa: CASSQPEGDSYNEQFF
d_gene: .
v_gene: TRBV23-1
j_gene: TRBJ2-1
abundance: .

CDR3nt: TGTGCCAGCAGTTTATCGTGGGGGACAGGGGAATGGGATGAGCAGTTCTTC
CDR3aa: CASSLSWGTGEWDEQFF
d_gene: TRBD1
v_gene: TRBV27
j_gene: TRBJ2-1
abundance: .

CDR3nt: TGTGCCAGCAGCTTATCCGAAGCCGGGACAGCGGGTTGGCGGTTT
CDR3aa: CASSLSEAGTAGWRF
d_gene: .
v_gene: TRBV13
j_gene: TRBJ2-3
abundance: .

CDR3nt: TGTGCCAGCAGCCCTGTTCGGGGTATGGGCGGGGAGCTGTTTTTT
CDR3aa: CASSPVRGMGGELFF
d_gene: .
v_gene: TRBV7-6
j_gene: TRBJ2-2
abundance: .

CDR3nt: TGTGCTAGCAGCACCGGGACAGGGGATTATGAGCAGTTCTTC
CDR3aa: CASSTGTGDYEQFF
d_gene: TRBD1
v_gene: TRBV7-7
j_gene: TRBJ2-1
abundance: .